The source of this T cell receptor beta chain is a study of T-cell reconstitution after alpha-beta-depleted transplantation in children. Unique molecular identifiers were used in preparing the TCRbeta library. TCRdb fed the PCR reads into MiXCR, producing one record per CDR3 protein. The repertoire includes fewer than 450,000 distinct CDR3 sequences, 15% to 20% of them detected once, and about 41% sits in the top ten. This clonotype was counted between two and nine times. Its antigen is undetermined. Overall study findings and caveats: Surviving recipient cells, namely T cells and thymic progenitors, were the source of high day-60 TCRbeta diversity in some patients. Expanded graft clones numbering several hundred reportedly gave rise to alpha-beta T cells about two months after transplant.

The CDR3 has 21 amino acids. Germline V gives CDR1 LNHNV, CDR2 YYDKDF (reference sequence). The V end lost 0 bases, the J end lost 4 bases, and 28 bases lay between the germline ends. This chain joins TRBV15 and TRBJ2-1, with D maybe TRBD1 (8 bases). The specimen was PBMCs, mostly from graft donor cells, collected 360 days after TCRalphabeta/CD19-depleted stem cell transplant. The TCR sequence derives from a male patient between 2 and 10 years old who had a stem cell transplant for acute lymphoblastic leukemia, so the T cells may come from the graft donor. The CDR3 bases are TGTGCCACCAGCAGAGAGGGCCTGCAGGGGGCGGGGGTCGGGGTGTACAATGAGCAGTTCTTC. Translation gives CATSREGLQGAGVGVYNEQFF.